Sequencing of this TCR beta chain was carried out in a study of blood T cell repertoires in COVID-19 (dated by TCRdb to about 2020). Study-level background: Samples from collaborators originated in the United States, Italy and Spain and spanned both the acute and convalescent phases of COVID-19. The material from the prospective study consisted of cDNA or gDNA derived from T cells, B-cell-depleted T cells, or PBMCs. The dataset comprised deeply sampled blood TCRbeta repertoires from subjects exposed to, actively infected with, or recovered from COVID-19. A freely available public database, intended as a resource for researchers studying the immune response to SARS-CoV-2, is where the repertoires were released. The samples were drawn from two sources: the first 160 participants of the ongoing ImmuneRACE study, and fewer than 1,500 subjects contributed by 6 global collaborators. Sample metadata almost always included a de-identified subject ID, COVID-19 status, age in years and sex. Where available, HLA class I and class II types were obtained from metadata supplied by the sample provider rather than from assay-based typing.

In the case of this clone: This clone's antigen is unknown. No quality values exist for individual bases; no much larger clone is one base distant.

General conclusions and limits of the study: How much clinical and demographic metadata was included differed by source and by participant, and the metadata was provided uncurated.

Participants in the prospective study were enrolled through a virtual design, were aged about 18 to 89 years, and lived in about 25 United States geographic areas. In the prospective study, cohorts were assigned on the basis of participant-reported clinical history obtained from a screening survey and a study questionnaire. Exposed participants had been in contact with someone with a PCR-confirmed or clinician-diagnosed COVID-19 case within 2 weeks of study entry. Mobile phlebotomists in the prospective study collected whole blood, serum and a nasopharyngeal or oropharyngeal swab from every participant. Over an approximately 2-month period, participants in the prospective study had the option of providing additional blood draws and questionnaires. Before DNA extraction, blood samples from the prospective study were shipped at room temperature or frozen. TCRbeta CDR3 regions were amplified from genomic DNA using the immunoSEQ Assay, a bias-controlled multiplex PCR. The paper's processing steps were these. The number of nucleated cells in each sample was estimated from the amplification of reference gene primers within the assay. Sequence reads were collapsed and filtered to measure the absolute abundance of every unique TCRbeta CDR3 rearrangement. For each sample, productive Simpson clonality was calculated as the square root of Simpson's diversity index over productive rearrangements. TCRdb obtained this table from immuneACCESS and retained in-frame rearrangements with V and J assigned. These tables miss some clones; where compared with another copy, unresolved V genes account for less than half of the shortfall, and the remainder is unexplained. The V and J calls and clone size come from that table; D and trimming were worked out from the DNA. In this sample the table shows about 210,000 clones, around 83% of which occur a single time. Clones ranked in the top ten supply 3% to 3.5% of the sample.

The CDR3 spans 15 residues, from the cysteine through the phenylalanine. CDR3 DNA only is kept here, 45 bases in frame from base 1. Relative to germline, V is missing 4 bases and J is missing 10 bases, with 11 bases of the junction outside any gene match. The germline V gene supplies CDR1 KGHSH and CDR2 LQKENI. The sequence derives from a woman under 40 who had been exposed to COVID-19. The chain links TRBV18 with TRBJ2-1, with TRBD2 identical over 9 junction bases. Sequencing was performed on PBMCs or T cells enriched from blood (not recorded which). The CDR3 reads as follows: CASSLGTSPLEEQFF. The nucleotide sequence is TGTGCCAGCTCACTGGGGACTAGCCCCCTAGAGGAGCAGTTCTTC.